The TCR beta chain described here comes from a study of T cell responses to AZD1222 COVID-19 vaccine. CDR1 SEHNR and CDR2 FQNEAQ come from the germline V gene (reference sequence). Trimming removed 3 bases at V and 0 bases at J, with 8 bases between. CDR3 length: 14 residues. The count of this clone is one. The antigen remains unidentified. Study results and caveats: Dominant at 160-218 and 743-854, vaccine-associated CD4 TCRs also spanned spike.

The table came from immunoSEQ multiplex PCR; TCRdb's copy has only in-frame clones and leaves some out. Among around 120,000 clones listed, about 92% were seen once. The sequence was obtained from an adult in good health. The sample consisted of peripheral blood, taken on day 0 of AZD1222 vaccination. The rearrangement uses TRBV7-9 and TRBJ2-5, with D tentatively TRBD2 (6 bases). The CDR3 sequence is CASSFGGNQETQYF. The CDR3 bases are TGTGCCAGCAGCTTCGGCGGGAACCAAGAGACCCAGTACTTC.